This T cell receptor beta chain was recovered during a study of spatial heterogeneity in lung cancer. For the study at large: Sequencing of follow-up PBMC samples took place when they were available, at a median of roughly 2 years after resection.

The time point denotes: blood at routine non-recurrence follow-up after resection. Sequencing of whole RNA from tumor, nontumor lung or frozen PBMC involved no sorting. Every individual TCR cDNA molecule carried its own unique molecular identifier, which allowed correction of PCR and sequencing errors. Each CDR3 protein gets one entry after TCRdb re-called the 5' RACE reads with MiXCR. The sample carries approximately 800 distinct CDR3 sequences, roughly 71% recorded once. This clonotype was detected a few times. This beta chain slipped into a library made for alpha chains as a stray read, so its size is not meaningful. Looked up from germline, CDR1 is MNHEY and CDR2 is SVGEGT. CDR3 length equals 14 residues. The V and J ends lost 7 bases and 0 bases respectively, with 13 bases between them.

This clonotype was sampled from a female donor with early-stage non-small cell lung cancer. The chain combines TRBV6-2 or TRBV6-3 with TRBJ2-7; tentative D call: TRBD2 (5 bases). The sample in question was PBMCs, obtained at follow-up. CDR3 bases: TGTGCCAGCACCCTTGCGGGTTCCTCCTACGAGCAGTACTTC. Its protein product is CASTLAGSSYEQYF.